The source of this TCR beta chain is a study of molecular identifiers for immune sequencing clone quantification. Per germline, CDR1 MDHEN and CDR2 SYDVKM. This CDR3 spans 14 amino acids. Trimming removed 7 bases from V and 3 bases from J, with 14 bases in between. Naive CD8 T cells were picked out by sorting for CD8+CD4-CCR7+CD45RA+. Study conclusions and caveats: Reportedly, one cell's Jurkat TCR RNA was detected within 1,100,000 naive CD8 cells. Whereas clones above 20 RNA copies held under 1% of naive-cell molecules, they held over 97% of effector molecules.

This clonotype was seen repeatedly, ten times or more. Its antigen is as yet unknown. TCRdb passed the PCR reads through MiXCR, listing each CDR3 protein once. The sample holds under 75,000 distinct CDR3 sequences, 19% seen once. The J gene is TRBJ2-3, the V gene TRBV28; a possible D gene is TRBD1 (6 bases). The sequenced sample consisted of naive CD8+ T cells from blood, with Jurkat cell RNA spiked in. The sample's subset: FACS-sorted CD8+CD4-CCR7+CD45RA+ naive T cells. This receptor was taken from a human donor in good health. Some libraries in this study had Jurkat cell RNA spiked in. The CDR3 region has the DNA TGTGCCAGCAAGATCAGGGGTAAGACAGATACGCAGTATTTT. Its translation is CASKIRGKTDTQYF.